A single sample gave rise to the 19 T cell receptor beta chains below, sequenced in a study of neurological immune-mediated disorders. TCRdb re-called the 5' RACE reads with MiXCR, one entry per CDR3 protein. The sample lists 50,000 or so distinct CDR3 sequences; roughly 11% were seen once. The source material was PBMCs. Receptors were obtained from a man aged 60 to 75 in good health.

This clonotype showed up many times. V gene TRBV5-1 combines with J gene TRBJ2-7; D is perhaps TRBD1 (5 bases). CDR3 length: 18 residues. Deletions cut 1 base from V and 0 bases from J, with 20 bases between. Germline V gene lookup returns CDR1 SGHRS and CDR2 YFSETQ. In nucleotides, the CDR3 is TGCGCCAGCAGCTTGCTCCTTTCCGGCTTGCAGGGCTCCTACGAGCAGTACTTC. It yields the protein CASSLLLSGLQGSYEQYF.

This clonotype showed up many times. The chain employs TRBV6-6 and TRBJ2-6; D remains ambiguous. Germline loops: CDR1 MNHNY, CDR2 SVGAGI (reference sequence). V was cut by 2 bases and J by 0 bases, with 5 bases left in between. The CDR3 covers 15 residues. CDR3 nucleotide sequence: TGTGCCAGCAGTTACCCGAGCTCTGGGGCCAACGTCCTGACTTTC. This sequence encodes CASSYPSSGANVLTF.

The chain couples TRBV5-4 to TRBJ2-1; D perhaps matches TRBD1 (5 bases). The germline V gene encodes CDR1 SGHNT and CDR2 YYREEE (reference sequence). The CDR3 has 12 amino acids. V was trimmed by 4 bases and J by 7 bases, leaving 9 bases between them. CDR3 region: CASSETGNEQFF. CDR3 in DNA: TGTGCCAGCAGCGAAACAGGAAATGAGCAGTTCTTC.

Regarding this clonotype: A read error may be the cause here, since a much bigger clone is one base away. This chain joins TRBV29-1 and TRBJ1-1; D perhaps matches TRBD1 (5 bases). This CDR3 has 12 amino acids. CDR1 SQVTM and CDR2 ANQGSEA come from the germline V gene. The CDR3 DNA is TGCAGCGTTCGGGGATTGGGGACTGAAGCTTGCTTT. It yields the protein CSVRGLGTEACF.

The chain joins TRBV20-1 to TRBJ2-1; 9 bases fit TRBD1. Germline loops: CDR1 DFQATT, CDR2 SNEGSKA (reference sequence). V lost 6 bases to trimming and J lost 7 bases; unmatched junction nucleotides: 4. The CDR3 is made up of 12 amino acids. The CDR3 loop is CSADRGGNEQFF. CDR3 DNA: TGCAGTGCAGACAGGGGGGGGAATGAGCAGTTCTTC.

This clonotype was recorded at least ten times. The rearrangement joins TRBV6-6 to TRBJ1-5, with a weak D call TRBD1 (6 bases). V lost 4 bases and J lost 4, with 11 bases in between. This CDR3 has 14 residues. Germline CDR1 and CDR2: MNHNY and SVGAGI (reference sequence). The CDR3 region is CASSSLGQNQPQHF. The CDR3, as DNA: TGTGCCAGCAGTTCCCTCGGACAGAATCAGCCCCAGCATTTT.

Many counts were recorded for this clonotype. J is TRBJ1-6 and V is TRBV5-1; TRBD1 aligns across 7 bases. Unmatched junction bases numbered 4, after V lost 3 bases and J lost 10 bases. Germline loops: CDR1 SGHRS, CDR2 YFSETQ. This CDR3 is built from 13 residues. The CDR3 nucleotides are TGCGCCAGCAGCTCCACAGGGGTATCACCCCTCCACTTT. It specifies CASSSTGVSPLHF.

This clonotype showed up many times. The V gene is TRBV7-6, the J gene TRBJ2-2, with 8 bases aligning to TRBD1. The CDR3 runs 14 residues. Germline V gives CDR1 SGHVS, CDR2 FNYEAQ. With V trimmed by 5 bases and J by 7 bases, 6 bases remained unmatched. DNA for the CDR3: TGTGCCAGCAGCCTCAACAGGGGGGACGGGGAGCTGTTTTTT. Its translation: CASSLNRGDGELFF.

There are a few counts of this clonotype. The genes are TRBV4-3 and TRBJ1-5; D gene ambiguous. Trimming left V 0 bases short and J 5 bases short, with 14 bases between. Germline V gene lookup returns CDR1 LGHNA and CDR2 YSLEER. This CDR3 region has 16 residues. CDR3 bases: TGCGCCAGCAGCCAAGATGCGAACAGATACTATCAGCCCCAGCATTTT. It is translated as CASSQDANRYYQPQHF.

The sample holds many counts of this clonotype. This sequence joins TRBV20-1 and TRBJ1-2; the D gene is possibly TRBD1 (5 bases). Germline CDR1 and CDR2: DFQATT and SNEGSKA (reference sequence). CDR3 size: 12 residues. The CDR3 sequence is CSMQVGGYGYTF. The CDR3 coding sequence is TGCAGCATGCAAGTGGGGGGCTATGGCTACACCTTC.

This clonotype was seen at least ten times. The chain links TRBV7-2 to TRBJ2-1; D call uncertain. Germline CDR1 and CDR2: SGHTA and FQGNSA. This CDR3 is 13 amino acids long. Trimming removed 5 bases at V and 13 bases at J, with 18 bases between. The DNA for the CDR3 is TGTGCCAGCAGCCCGTCCCGCCAAAGTAATCAGTTCTTC. Protein: CASSPSRQSNQFF.

There are many counts of this clonotype. The chain employs TRBV28 and TRBJ2-6; D gene unclear. V was shortened by 5 bases and J by 2 bases, with 16 bases between the two germline ends. Germline-derived CDR1 and CDR2 are MDHEN and SYDVKM. The CDR3 extends over 17 amino acids. The CDR3 nucleotides are TGTGCCAGCAGTCCCGCAGGCCAGTCTCCTGGGGCCAACGTCCTGACTTTC. It codes for CASSPAGQSPGANVLTF.

This clonotype was observed many times. The V and J genes are TRBV5-1 and TRBJ2-1; D is perhaps TRBD2 (6 bases). Trimming took off 7 bases at V and 5 bases at J, with 16 bases between the two ends. Germline loops: CDR1 SGHRS, CDR2 YFSETQ. The CDR3 spans 14 residues. The CDR3 nucleotides read TGCGCCAGCGGTCGGCTAGCGAAGAACAATGAGCAGTTCTTC. This codes for CASGRLAKNNEQFF.

In its sample, this clonotype was seen many times. The chain's CDR3 is CASSFGSPGGDQPQHF. In nucleotides, the CDR3 is TGCGCCAGCAGCTTCGGCAGCCCTGGAGGGGATCAGCCCCAGCATTTT. The chain couples TRBV5-1 to TRBJ1-5; perhaps TRBD1 as D (5 bases). Deletions cut 2 bases from V and 5 bases from J, with 17 bases between. The CDR3 has 16 residues. Germline V lookup: CDR1 SGHRS, CDR2 YFSETQ.

This clonotype showed up many times. The chain employs TRBV29-1 and TRBJ1-3, with 7 bases aligning to TRBD1. Trimming at V came to 7 bases and at J to 1 base, leaving 4 bases not matched to a gene. The CDR3 covers 13 residues. Germline CDR1 is SQVTM and CDR2 is ANQGSEA. The CDR3 DNA reads TGCAGCGGTGGGGACAGATCTGGAAACACCATATATTTT. Residues: CSGGDRSGNTIYF.

This clonotype was observed at least ten times. J is TRBJ2-3 and V is TRBV5-1; no definite D call. This CDR3 contains 14 residues. V lost 0 bases to trimming and J lost 4 bases, with 9 bases between them. The V gene's germline CDR1 is SGHRS and CDR2 YFSETQ. Here the CDR3 DNA reads TGCGCCAGCAGCTTGGCGGTCGAGTCAGATACGCAGTATTTT. Its translation: CASSLAVESDTQYF.

This clonotype has ten or more counts. V gene TRBV14 combines with J gene TRBJ2-2, with D tentatively TRBD2 (6 bases). Germline V gene lookup returns CDR1 SGHDN and CDR2 FVKESK. V lost 7 bases and J lost 6, with 15 bases in between. The CDR3 length is 14 residues. CDR3 nucleotide sequence: TGTGCCAGCAACCACATCGGGGGATCCGGGGAGCTGTTTTTT. Its protein is CASNHIGGSGELFF.

This clonotype was observed a few times. The J gene is TRBJ2-2, the V gene TRBV30; 7 bases are a match to TRBD2. Germline CDR1 is GTSNPN and CDR2 is SVGIG (reference sequence). Germline trimming cut 2 bases from V and 0 bases from J; bases unmatched to any gene: 9. The CDR3 sequence is 17 residues long. CDR3 loop: CAWSQEGLAANTGELFF. As DNA, the CDR3 is TGTGCCTGGAGTCAAGAGGGGCTAGCGGCGAACACCGGGGAGCTGTTTTTT.

This clonotype was seen at least ten times. This sequence joins TRBV7-2 and TRBJ2-3; the D gene is possibly TRBD2 (6 bases). Germline CDR1 reads SGHTA; CDR2 reads FQGNSA. The CDR3 is made up of 15 amino acids. Trimming took off 0 bases at V and 0 bases at J, with 7 bases between the two ends. The CDR3 loop reads CASSLAGLSTDTQYF. The CDR3 nucleotides are TGTGCCAGCAGCTTAGCGGGACTTAGCACAGATACGCAGTATTTT.